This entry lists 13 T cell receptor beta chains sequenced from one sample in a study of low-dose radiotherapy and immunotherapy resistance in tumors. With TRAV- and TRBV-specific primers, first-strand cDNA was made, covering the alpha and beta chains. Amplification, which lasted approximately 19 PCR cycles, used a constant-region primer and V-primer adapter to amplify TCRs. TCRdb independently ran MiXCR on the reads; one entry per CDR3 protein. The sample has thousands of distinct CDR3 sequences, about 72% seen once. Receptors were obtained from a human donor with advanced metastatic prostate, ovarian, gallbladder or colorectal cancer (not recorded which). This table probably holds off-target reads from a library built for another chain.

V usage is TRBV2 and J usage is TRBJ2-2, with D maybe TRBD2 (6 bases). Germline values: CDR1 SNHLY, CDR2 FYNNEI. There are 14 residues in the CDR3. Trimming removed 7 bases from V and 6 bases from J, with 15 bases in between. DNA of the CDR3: TGTGCCAGCACTCCAAGCGGGTCCCCCGGGGAGCTGTTTTTT. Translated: CASTPSGSPGELFF. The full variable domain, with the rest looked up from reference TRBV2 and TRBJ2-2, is EPEVTQTPSHQVTQMGQEVILRCVPISNHLYFYWYRQILGQKVEFLVSFYNNEISEKSEIFDDQFSVERPDGSNFTLKIRSTKLEDSAMYFCASTPSGSPGELFFGEGSRLTVL.

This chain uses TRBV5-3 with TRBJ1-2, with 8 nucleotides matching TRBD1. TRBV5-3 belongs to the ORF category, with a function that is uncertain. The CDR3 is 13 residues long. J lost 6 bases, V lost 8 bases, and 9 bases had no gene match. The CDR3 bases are TGTGCCAGCAGCCCCGACAGGGGCGATGGCTACACCTTC. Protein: CASSPDRGDGYTF.

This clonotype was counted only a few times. DNA of the CDR3: TGTGCCAGCAGCCAAGTAGACGGAGAGAGCACTGAAGCTTTCTTT. As protein: CASSQVDGESTEAFF. This chain connects TRBV4-2 to TRBJ1-1; the D is unclear. The CDR3 has 15 residues. The V gene lost 1 base and the J gene lost 4 bases, with 13 bases spanning the gap. Germline V gives CDR1 LGHNA, CDR2 YNFKEQ.

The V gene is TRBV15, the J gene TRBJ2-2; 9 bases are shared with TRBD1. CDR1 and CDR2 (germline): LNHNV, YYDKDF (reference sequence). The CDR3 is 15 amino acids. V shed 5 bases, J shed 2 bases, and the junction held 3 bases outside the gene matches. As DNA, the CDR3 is TGTGCCACCAGCGGACAGGGGAGAAACACCGGGGAGCTGTTTTTT. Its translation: CATSGQGRNTGELFF.

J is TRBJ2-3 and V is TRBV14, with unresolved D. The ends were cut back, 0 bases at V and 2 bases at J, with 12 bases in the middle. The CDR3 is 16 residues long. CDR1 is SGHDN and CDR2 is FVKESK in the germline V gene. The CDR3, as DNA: TGTGCCAGCAGCCAAGATTATCCAAGAAACACAGATACGCAGTATTTT. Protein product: CASSQDYPRNTDTQYF.

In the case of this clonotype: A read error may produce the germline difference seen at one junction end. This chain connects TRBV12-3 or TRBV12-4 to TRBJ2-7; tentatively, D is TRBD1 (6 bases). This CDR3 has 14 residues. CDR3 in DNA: TGTGCCAGCACTTTATCAGGACAGTCCTACGAGCAGTACTTC. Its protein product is CASTLSGQSYEQYF.

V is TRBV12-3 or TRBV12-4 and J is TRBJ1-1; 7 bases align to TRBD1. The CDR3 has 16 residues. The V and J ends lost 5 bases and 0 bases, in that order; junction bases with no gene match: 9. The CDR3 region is CASSIRTGMMNTEAFF. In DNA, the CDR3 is TGTGCCAGCAGTATCCGGACAGGAATGATGAACACTGAAGCTTTCTTT.

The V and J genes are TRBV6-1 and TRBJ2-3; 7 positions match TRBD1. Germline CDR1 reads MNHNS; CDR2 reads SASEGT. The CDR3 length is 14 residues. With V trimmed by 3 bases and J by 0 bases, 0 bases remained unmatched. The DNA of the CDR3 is TGTGCCAGCAGTGACAGGGGGAGCACAGATACGCAGTATTTT. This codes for CASSDRGSTDTQYF.

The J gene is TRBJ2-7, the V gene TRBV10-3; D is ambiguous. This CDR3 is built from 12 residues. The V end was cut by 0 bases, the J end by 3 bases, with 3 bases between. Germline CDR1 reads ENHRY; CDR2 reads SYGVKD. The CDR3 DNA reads TGTGCCATCAGTGAGTCCTACTACGAGCAGTACTTC. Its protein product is CAISESYYEQYF.

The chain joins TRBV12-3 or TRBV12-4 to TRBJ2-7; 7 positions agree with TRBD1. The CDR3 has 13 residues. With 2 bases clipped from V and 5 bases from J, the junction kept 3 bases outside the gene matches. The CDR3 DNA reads TGTGCCAGCAGTTTAAGGACAGGAGACGAGCAGTACTTC. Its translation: CASSLRTGDEQYF.

The CDR3 nucleotides are TGTGCCAGCAGTTACTCAGGGGGCACCTACGAGCAGTACTTC. Protein: CASSYSGGTYEQYF. This rearrangement joins TRBV6-1 to TRBJ2-7, with 8 bases fitting TRBD1. Germline loops: CDR1 MNHNS, CDR2 SASEGT. Trimming at V came to 5 bases and at J to 2 bases, leaving 5 bases not matched to a gene. The CDR3 runs to 14 residues.

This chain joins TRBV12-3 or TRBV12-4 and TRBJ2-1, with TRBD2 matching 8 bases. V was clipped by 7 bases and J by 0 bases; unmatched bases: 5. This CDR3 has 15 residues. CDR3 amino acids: CASISGGASYNEQFF. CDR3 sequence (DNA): TGTGCCAGCATTTCCGGGGGGGCCTCCTACAATGAGCAGTTCTTC.

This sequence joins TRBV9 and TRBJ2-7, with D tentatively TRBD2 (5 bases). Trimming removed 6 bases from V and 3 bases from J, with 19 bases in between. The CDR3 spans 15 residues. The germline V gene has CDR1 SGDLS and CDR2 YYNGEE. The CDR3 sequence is CASTQATGSIYEQYF. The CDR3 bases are TGTGCCAGCACCCAGGCAACGGGGTCCATCTACGAGCAGTACTTC.